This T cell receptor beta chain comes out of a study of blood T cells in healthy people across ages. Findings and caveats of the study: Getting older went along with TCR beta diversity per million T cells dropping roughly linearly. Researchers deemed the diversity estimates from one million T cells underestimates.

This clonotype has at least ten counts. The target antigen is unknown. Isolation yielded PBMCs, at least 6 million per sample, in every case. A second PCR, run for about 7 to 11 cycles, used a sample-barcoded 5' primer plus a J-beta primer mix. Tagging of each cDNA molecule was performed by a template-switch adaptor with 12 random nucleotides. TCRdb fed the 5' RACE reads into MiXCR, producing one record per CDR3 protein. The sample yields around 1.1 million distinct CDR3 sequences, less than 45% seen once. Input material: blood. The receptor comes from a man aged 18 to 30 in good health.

CDR3 in DNA: TGTGCCAGCAGCTTAGTCCAGGGAGACAATGAGCAGTTCTTC. It specifies CASSLVQGDNEQFF. The chain is built from TRBV13 and TRBJ2-1, with D perhaps assigned TRBD1 or TRBD2 (5 bases each). The CDR3 loop spans 14 amino acids. Trimming removed 1 base at V and 5 bases at J, with 9 bases between. CDR1 and CDR2 from the germline V gene are PRHDT and FYEKMQ (reference sequence).